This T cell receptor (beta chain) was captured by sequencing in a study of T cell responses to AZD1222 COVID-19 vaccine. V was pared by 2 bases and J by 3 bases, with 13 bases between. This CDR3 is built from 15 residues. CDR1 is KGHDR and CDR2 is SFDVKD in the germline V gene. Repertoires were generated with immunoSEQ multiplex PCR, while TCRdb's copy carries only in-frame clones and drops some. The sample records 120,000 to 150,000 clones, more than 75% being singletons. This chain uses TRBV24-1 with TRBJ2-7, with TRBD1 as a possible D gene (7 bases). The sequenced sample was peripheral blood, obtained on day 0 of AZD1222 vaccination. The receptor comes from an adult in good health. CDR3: CATSDSRGDGYEQYF. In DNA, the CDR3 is TGTGCCACCAGTGATTCCAGGGGGGACGGCTACGAGCAGTACTTC.